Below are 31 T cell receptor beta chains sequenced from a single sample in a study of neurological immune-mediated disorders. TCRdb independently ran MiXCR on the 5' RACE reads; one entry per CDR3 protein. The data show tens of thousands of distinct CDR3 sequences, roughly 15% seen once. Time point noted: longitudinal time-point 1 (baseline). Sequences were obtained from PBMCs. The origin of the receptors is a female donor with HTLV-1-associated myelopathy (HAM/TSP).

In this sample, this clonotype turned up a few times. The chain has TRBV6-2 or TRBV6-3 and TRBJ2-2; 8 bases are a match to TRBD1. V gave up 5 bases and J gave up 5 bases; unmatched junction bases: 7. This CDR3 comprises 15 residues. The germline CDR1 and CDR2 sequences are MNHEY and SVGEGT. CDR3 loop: CASSTQDRATGELFF. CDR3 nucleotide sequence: TGTGCCAGCAGTACCCAGGACAGGGCAACCGGGGAGCTGTTTTTT.

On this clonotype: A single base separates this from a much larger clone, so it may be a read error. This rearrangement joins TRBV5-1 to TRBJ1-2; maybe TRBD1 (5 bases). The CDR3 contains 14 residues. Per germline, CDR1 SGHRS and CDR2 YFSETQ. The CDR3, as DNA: TGCACCAGCAGCGCTGGGCCTGGGGGCTATGGCTACACCTTC. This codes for CTSSAGPGGYGYTF.

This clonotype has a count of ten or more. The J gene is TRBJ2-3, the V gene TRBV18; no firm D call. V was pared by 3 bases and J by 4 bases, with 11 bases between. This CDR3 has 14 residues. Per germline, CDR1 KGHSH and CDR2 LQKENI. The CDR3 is CASSPNRPPDTQYF. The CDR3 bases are TGTGCCAGCTCACCGAACAGACCCCCAGATACGCAGTATTTT.

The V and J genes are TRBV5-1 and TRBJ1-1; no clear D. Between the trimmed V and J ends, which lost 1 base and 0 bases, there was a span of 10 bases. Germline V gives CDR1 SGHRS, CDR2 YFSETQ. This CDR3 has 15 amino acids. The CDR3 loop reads CASSLSVSMNTEAFF. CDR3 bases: TGCGCCAGCAGCTTGTCGGTCAGCATGAACACTGAAGCTTTCTTT.

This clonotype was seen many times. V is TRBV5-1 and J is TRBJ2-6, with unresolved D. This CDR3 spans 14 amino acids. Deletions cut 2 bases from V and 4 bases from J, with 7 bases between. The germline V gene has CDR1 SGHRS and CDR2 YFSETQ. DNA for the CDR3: TGCGCCAGCAGCTTATCGGCAGGGGCCAACGTCCTGACTTTC. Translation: CASSLSAGANVLTF. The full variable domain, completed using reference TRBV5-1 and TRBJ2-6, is KAGVTQTPRYLIKTRGQQVTLSCSPISGHRSVSWYQQTPGQGLQFLFEYFSETQRNKGNFPGRFSGRQFSNSRSEMNVSTLELGDSALYLCASSLSAGANVLTFGAGSRLTVL.

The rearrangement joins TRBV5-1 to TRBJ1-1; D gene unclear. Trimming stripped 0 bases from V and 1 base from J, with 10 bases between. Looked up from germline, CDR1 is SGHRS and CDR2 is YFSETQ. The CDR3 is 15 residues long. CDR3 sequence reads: CASSLGTGRNTEAFF. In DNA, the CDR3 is TGCGCCAGCAGCTTGGGGACGGGCAGGAACACTGAAGCTTTCTTT.

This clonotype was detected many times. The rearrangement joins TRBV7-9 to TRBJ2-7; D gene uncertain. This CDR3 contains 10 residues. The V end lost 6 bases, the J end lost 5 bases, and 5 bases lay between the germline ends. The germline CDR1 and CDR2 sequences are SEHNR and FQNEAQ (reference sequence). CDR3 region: CASRGNEQYF. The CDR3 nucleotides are TGTGCCAGCAGAGGGAACGAGCAGTACTTC. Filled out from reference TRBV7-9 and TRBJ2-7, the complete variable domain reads DTGVSQNPRHKITKRGQNVTFRCDPISEHNRLYWYRQTLGQGPEFLTYFQNEAQLEKSRLLSDRFSAERPKGSFSTLEIQRTEQGDSAMYLCASRGNEQYFGPGTRLTVT.

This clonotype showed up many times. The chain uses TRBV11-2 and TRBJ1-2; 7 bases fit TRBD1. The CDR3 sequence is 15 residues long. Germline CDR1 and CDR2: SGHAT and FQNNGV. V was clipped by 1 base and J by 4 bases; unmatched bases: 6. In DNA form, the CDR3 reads TGTGCCAGCAGCTTAGCTCCGACAGGGAGCTATGGCTACACCTTC. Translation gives CASSLAPTGSYGYTF.

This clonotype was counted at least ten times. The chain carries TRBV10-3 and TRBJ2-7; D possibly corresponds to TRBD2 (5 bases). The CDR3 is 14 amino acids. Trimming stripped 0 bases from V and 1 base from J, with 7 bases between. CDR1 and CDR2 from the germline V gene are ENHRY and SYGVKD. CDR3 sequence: CAISESGGSYEQYF. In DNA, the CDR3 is TGTGCCATCAGTGAGTCGGGCGGGTCCTACGAGCAGTACTTC.

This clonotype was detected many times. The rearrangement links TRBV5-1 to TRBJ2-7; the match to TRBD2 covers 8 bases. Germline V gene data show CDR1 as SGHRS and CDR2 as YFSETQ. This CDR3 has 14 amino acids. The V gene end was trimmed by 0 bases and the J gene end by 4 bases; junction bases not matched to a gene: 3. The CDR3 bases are TGCGCCAGCAGCTTGGAGCGGGGGAATTACGAGCAGTACTTC. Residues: CASSLERGNYEQYF. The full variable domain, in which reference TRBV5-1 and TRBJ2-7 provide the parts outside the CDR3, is KAGVTQTPRYLIKTRGQQVTLSCSPISGHRSVSWYQQTPGQGLQFLFEYFSETQRNKGNFPGRFSGRQFSNSRSEMNVSTLELGDSALYLCASSLERGNYEQYFGPGTRLTVT.

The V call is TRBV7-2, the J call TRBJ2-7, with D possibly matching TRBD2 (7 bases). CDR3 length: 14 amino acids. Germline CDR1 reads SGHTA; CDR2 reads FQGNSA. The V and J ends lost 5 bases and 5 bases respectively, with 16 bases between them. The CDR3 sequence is CASSPYGGPHEQYF. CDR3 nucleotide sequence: TGTGCCAGCAGCCCCTACGGGGGGCCCCACGAGCAGTACTTC.

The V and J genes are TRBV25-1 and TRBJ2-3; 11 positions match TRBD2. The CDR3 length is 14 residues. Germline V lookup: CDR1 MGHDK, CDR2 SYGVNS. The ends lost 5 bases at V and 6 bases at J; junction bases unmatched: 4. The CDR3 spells CASSLAGGRDTQYF. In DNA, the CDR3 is TGTGCCAGCAGTTTAGCGGGGGGGCGGGATACGCAGTATTTT.

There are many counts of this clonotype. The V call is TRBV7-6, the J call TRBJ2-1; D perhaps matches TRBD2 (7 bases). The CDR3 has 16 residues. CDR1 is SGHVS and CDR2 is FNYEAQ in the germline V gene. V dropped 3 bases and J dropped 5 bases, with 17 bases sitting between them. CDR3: CASSFPLTGGHNEQFF. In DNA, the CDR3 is TGTGCCAGCAGCTTCCCACTGACGGGGGGCCACAATGAGCAGTTCTTC. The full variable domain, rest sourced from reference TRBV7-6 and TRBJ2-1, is GAGVSQSPRYKVTKRGQDVALRCDPISGHVSLYWYRQALGQGPEFLTYFNYEAQQDKSGLPNDRFSAERPEGSISTLTIQRTEQRDSAMYRCASSFPLTGGHNEQFFGPGTRLTVL.

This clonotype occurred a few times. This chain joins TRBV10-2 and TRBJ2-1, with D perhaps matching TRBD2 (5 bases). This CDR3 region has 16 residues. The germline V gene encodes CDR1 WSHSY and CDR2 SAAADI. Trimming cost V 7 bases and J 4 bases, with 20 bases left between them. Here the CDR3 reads CASTRADASWYNEQFF. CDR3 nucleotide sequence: TGCGCCAGCACTAGAGCGGACGCCAGTTGGTACAATGAGCAGTTCTTC.

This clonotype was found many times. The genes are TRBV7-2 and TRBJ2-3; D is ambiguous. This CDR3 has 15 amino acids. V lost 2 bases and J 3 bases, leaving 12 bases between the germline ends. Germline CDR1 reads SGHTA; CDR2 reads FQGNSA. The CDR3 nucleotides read TGTGCCAGCAGCTTACGTGGGTTTGGAACAGATACGCAGTATTTT. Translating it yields CASSLRGFGTDTQYF.

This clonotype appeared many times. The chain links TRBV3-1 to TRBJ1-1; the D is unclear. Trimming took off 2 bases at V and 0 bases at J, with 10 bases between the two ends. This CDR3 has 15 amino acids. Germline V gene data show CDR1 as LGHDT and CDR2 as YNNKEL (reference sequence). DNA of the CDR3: TGTGCCAGCAGCCAAAACAATCTAATGAACACTGAAGCTTTCTTT. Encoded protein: CASSQNNLMNTEAFF.

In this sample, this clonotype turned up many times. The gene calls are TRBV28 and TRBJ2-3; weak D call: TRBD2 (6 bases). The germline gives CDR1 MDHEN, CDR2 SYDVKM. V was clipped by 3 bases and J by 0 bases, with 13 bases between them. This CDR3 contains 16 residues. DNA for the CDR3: TGTGCCAGCAGTTTTCCTAGCGCCTATAGCACAGATACGCAGTATTTT. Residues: CASSFPSAYSTDTQYF.

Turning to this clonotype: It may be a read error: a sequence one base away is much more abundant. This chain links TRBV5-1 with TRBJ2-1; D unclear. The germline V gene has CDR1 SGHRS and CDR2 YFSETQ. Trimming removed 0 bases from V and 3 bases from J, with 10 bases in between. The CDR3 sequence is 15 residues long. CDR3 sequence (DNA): TGCGCCAGCAGCTTGGCCGTAGGGCTCTACAATGAGCAGTTCTTC. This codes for CASSLAVGLYNEQFF. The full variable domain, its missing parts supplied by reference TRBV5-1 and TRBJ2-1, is KAGVTQTPRYLIKTRGQQVTLSCSPISGHRSVSWYQQTPGQGLQFLFEYFSETQRNKGNFPGRFSGRQFSNSRSEMNVSTLELGDSALYLCASSLAVGLYNEQFFGPGTRLTVL.

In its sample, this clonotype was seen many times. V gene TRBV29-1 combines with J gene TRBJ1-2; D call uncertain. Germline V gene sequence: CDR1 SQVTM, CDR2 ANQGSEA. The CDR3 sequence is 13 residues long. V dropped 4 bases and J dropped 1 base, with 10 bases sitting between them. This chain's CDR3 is CSVVRLNNYGYTF. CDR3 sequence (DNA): TGCAGCGTTGTCAGGTTGAATAACTATGGCTACACCTTC.

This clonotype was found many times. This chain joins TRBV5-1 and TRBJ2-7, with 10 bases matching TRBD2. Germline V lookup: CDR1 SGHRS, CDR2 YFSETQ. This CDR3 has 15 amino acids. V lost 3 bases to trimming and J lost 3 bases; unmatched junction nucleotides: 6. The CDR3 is CASSSYPSGGYEQYF. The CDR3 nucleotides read TGCGCCAGCAGCTCTTACCCTAGCGGGGGCTACGAGCAGTACTTC. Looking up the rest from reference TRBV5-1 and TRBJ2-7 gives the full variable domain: KAGVTQTPRYLIKTRGQQVTLSCSPISGHRSVSWYQQTPGQGLQFLFEYFSETQRNKGNFPGRFSGRQFSNSRSEMNVSTLELGDSALYLCASSSYPSGGYEQYFGPGTRLTVT.

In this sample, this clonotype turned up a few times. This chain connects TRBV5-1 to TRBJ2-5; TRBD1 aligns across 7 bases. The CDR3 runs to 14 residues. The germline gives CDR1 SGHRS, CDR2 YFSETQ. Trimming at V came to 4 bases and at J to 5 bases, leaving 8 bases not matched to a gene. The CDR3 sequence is CASSRDSRTETQYF. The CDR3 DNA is TGCGCCAGCAGCCGGGACAGCCGGACGGAGACCCAGTACTTC. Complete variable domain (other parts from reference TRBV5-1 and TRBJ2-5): KAGVTQTPRYLIKTRGQQVTLSCSPISGHRSVSWYQQTPGQGLQFLFEYFSETQRNKGNFPGRFSGRQFSNSRSEMNVSTLELGDSALYLCASSRDSRTETQYFGPGTRLLVL.

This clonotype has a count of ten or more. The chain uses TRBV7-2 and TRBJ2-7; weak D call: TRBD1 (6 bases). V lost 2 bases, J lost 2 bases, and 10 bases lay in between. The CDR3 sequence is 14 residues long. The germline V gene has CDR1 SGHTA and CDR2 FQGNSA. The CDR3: CASSLYRVPYEQYF. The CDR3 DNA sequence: TGTGCCAGCAGCTTATACAGGGTCCCCTACGAGCAGTACTTC.

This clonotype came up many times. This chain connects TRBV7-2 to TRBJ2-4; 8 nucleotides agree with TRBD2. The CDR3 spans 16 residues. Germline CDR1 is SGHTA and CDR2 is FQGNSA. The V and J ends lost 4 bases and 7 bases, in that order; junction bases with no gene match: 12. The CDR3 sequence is CASSSDVGGVGNIQYF. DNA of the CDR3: TGTGCCAGCAGCTCGGACGTCGGGGGGGTTGGGAACATTCAGTACTTC.

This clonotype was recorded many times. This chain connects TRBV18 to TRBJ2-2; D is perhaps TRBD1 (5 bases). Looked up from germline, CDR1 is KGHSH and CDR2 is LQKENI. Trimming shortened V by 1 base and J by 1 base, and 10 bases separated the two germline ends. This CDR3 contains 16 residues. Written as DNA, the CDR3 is TGTGCCAGCTCACCACGACAGCTGCAGAACACCGGGGAGCTGTTTTTT. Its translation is CASSPRQLQNTGELFF.

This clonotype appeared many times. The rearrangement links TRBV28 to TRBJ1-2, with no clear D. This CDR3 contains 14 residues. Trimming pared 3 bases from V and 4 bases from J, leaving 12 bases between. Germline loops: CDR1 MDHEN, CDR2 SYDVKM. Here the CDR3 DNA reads TGTGCCAGCAGTTTTGGGCTTTCTAGCTATGGCTACACCTTC. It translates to CASSFGLSSYGYTF.

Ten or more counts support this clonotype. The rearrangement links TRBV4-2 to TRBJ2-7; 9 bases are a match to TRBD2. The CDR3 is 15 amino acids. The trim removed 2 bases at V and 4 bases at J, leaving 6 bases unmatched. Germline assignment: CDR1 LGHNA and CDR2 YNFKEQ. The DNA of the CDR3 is TGTGCCAGCAGCCAATGGCCTAGCGGGGATTACGAGCAGTACTTC. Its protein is CASSQWPSGDYEQYF.

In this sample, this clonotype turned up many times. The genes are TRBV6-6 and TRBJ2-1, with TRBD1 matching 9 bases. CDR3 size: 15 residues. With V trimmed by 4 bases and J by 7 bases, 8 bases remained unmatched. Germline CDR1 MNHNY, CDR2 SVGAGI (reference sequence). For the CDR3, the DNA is TGTGCCAGCAGTTTCGCCGGGACAGGGTTTAATGAGCAGTTCTTC. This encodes CASSFAGTGFNEQFF.

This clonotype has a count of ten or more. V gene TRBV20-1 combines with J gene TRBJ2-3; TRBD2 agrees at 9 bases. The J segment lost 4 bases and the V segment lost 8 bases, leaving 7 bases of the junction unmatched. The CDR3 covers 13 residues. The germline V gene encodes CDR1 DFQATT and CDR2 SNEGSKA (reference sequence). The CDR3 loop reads CSPLAGAADTQYF. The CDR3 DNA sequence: TGCAGTCCGTTAGCGGGGGCCGCAGATACGCAGTATTTT.

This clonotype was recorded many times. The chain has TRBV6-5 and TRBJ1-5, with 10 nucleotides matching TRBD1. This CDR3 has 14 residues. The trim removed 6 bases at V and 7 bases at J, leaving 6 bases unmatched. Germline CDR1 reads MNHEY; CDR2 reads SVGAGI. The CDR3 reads CASSLGQGVQPQHF. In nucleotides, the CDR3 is TGTGCCAGCAGCCTTGGACAGGGGGTACAGCCCCAGCATTTT.

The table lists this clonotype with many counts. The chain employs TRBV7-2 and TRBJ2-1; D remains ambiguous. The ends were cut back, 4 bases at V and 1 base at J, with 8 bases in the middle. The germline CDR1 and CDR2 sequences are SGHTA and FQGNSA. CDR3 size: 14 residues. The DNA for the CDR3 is TGTGCCAGCAGCTATAGTGTTTCCTACAATGAGCAGTTCTTC. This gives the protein CASSYSVSYNEQFF.

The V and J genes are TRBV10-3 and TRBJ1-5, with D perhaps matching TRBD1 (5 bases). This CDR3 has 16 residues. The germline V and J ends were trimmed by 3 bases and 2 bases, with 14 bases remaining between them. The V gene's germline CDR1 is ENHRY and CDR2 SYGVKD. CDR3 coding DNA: TGTGCCATCAGTGATAGAGGGGATGGAGGCAATCAGCCCCAGCATTTT. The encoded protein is CAISDRGDGGNQPQHF.